These 26 T cell receptor beta chains share one sample of origin, sequenced in a study of blood T cells in healthy people across ages. Primed by a sample-barcoded 5' primer and a J-beta primer mix, a second PCR proceeded for about 7 to 11 cycles. In TCRdb, the 5' RACE reads were re-called with MiXCR into one record per CDR3 protein. This table holds about 1.6 million distinct CDR3 sequences, roughly 32% found once. Sequencing was performed on blood. The source is a young woman in good health.

The J gene is TRBJ1-1, the V gene TRBV29-1; a weak D match, TRBD1 (6 bases). The CDR3 has 13 residues. The V gene lost 8 bases and the J gene lost 0 bases, with 13 bases spanning the gap. The V gene's germline CDR1 is SQVTM and CDR2 ANQGSEA. This CDR3 reads CSFLDRLNTEAFF. The CDR3 nucleotides are TGCAGCTTCCTAGACAGGTTGAACACTGAAGCTTTCTTT.

This sequence joins TRBV14 and TRBJ2-4, with D possibly TRBD1 on 5 matching bases. Trimming took 1 base from V and 5 from J, leaving 9 bases between them. The CDR3 is made up of 14 amino acids. Per the germline V gene, CDR1 is SGHDN and CDR2 is FVKESK. The CDR3 DNA reads TGTGCCAGCAGCCAAGTAGGGGTCCAAAACATTCAGTACTTC. It encodes CASSQVGVQNIQYF.

The count of this clonotype is one. The genes are TRBV4-1 and TRBJ2-3, with D perhaps given as TRBD1 or TRBD2 (6 bases each). Germline V gene data show CDR1 as MGHRA and CDR2 as YSYEKL. This CDR3 is 15 amino acids long. Trimming pared 7 bases from V and 8 bases from J, leaving 22 bases between. CDR3 residues: CASNYTGTQGGTQYF. DNA for the CDR3: TGCGCCAGCAACTACACCGGGACTCAAGGGGGTACGCAGTATTTT.

This clonotype turned up a few times. The chain employs TRBV20-1 and TRBJ2-6; D gene unclear. Germline CDR1 is DFQATT and CDR2 is SNEGSKA (reference sequence). The length of the CDR3 is 16 residues. V gave up 2 bases and J gave up 0 bases, with 11 bases separating them. CDR3 nucleotides: TGCAGTGCTAGACCAGACGGTAGCTCTGGGGCCAACGTCCTGACTTTC. Translating gives CSARPDGSSGANVLTF.

The chain links TRBV20-1 to TRBJ1-2; 8 bases map to TRBD1. Germline-derived CDR1 and CDR2 are DFQATT and SNEGSKA (reference sequence). The CDR3 loop spans 14 amino acids. Losses at the gene ends were 0 bases for V and 8 bases for J; bases not matched to a gene: 8. The CDR3 sequence is CSARDSETGVGYTF. The CDR3 DNA is TGCAGTGCTAGAGATTCCGAGACAGGGGTCGGCTACACCTTC.

This clonotype was seen ten or more times. The chain joins TRBV15 to TRBJ2-1; the match to TRBD2 covers 8 bases. Per the germline V gene, CDR1 is LNHNV and CDR2 is YYDKDF (reference sequence). V lost 6 bases to trimming and J lost 5 bases; unmatched junction nucleotides: 6. This CDR3 comprises 14 residues. The CDR3 coding sequence is TGTGCCACCAGTCTTAGCGGGAATCACAATGAGCAGTTCTTC. This codes for CATSLSGNHNEQFF.

This clonotype was recorded only once. This sequence joins TRBV6-6 and TRBJ2-5, with 12 bases matching TRBD2. Looked up from germline, CDR1 is MNHNY and CDR2 is SVGAGI (reference sequence). The CDR3 is 16 amino acids. V lost 2 bases and J lost 3; bases outside the gene matches: 4. This chain's CDR3 is CASSYARTSGKETQYF. The CDR3 region has the DNA TGTGCCAGCAGTTACGCCCGGACTAGCGGGAAAGAGACCCAGTACTTC.

V gene TRBV20-1 combines with J gene TRBJ2-3, with no clear D. Germline V gene data show CDR1 as DFQATT and CDR2 as SNEGSKA (reference sequence). CDR3 length equals 12 residues. The ends were cut back, 6 bases at V and 4 bases at J, with 11 bases in the middle. In DNA, the CDR3 is TGCAGTGCCATCGACGCAGCAGATACGCAGTATTTT. Encoded protein: CSAIDAADTQYF.

Turning to this clonotype: This sequence may be a read error, since a much larger clone differs from it by one base. The V gene is TRBV29-1, the J gene TRBJ2-4; 9 positions match TRBD2. Matching the DNA end better, TRBJ2-7 makes the J call doubtful. CDR1 and CDR2 from the germline V gene are SQVTM and ANQGSEA. This CDR3 contains 13 residues. CDR3 sequence (DNA): TGCAGCGCGAGGACAGCGGGAGGATACGAGCAGTACTTC. Encoded protein: CSARTAGGYEQYF.

V gene TRBV10-3 combines with J gene TRBJ2-7; TRBD2 agrees at 12 bases. From germline, CDR1 is ENHRY and CDR2 SYGVKD. V lost 3 bases and J lost 4; bases outside the gene matches: 4. The CDR3 spans 15 residues. The CDR3 DNA reads as TGTGCCATCAGTGACGGGACTAGCGGGCCTTACGAGCAGTACTTC. Protein sequence: CAISDGTSGPYEQYF.

The V call is TRBV30, the J call TRBJ2-3; no firm D call. Trimming pared 1 base from V and 0 bases from J, leaving 14 bases between. CDR3 size: 16 residues. Germline lookup yields CDR1 GTSNPN and CDR2 SVGIG (reference sequence). CDR3 residues: CAWSAKHPASTDTQYF. The CDR3 DNA reads TGTGCCTGGAGTGCTAAACACCCGGCAAGCACAGATACGCAGTATTTT.

This chain connects TRBV4-2 to TRBJ2-3; 8 nucleotides align to TRBD2. CDR3 size: 16 residues. Per germline, CDR1 LGHNA and CDR2 YNFKEQ. The J segment lost 5 bases and the V segment lost 1 base, leaving 8 bases of the junction unmatched. The CDR3 sequence: CASSQGRRGEGDTQYF. CDR3 DNA sequence: TGTGCCAGCAGCCAAGGGAGGCGGGGGGAAGGAGATACGCAGTATTTT.

The V gene is TRBV20-1, the J gene TRBJ1-1, with D hard to call. Germline assignment: CDR1 DFQATT and CDR2 SNEGSKA (reference sequence). The V and J ends lost 3 bases and 1 base respectively, with 12 bases between them. The CDR3 totals 14 residues. The CDR3 DNA reads TGCAGTGCTAGGACGACCCAGCGGAACACTGAAGCTTTCTTT. Its translation: CSARTTQRNTEAFF.

The chain combines TRBV20-1 with TRBJ2-7; TRBD2 matches 8 bases. Trimming cost V 0 bases and J 2 bases; bases outside gene matches: 9. CDR1 and CDR2 (germline): DFQATT, SNEGSKA (reference sequence). This CDR3 is built from 16 residues. This CDR3 reads CSARDRAGGVTYEQYF. CDR3 bases: TGCAGTGCTAGAGATCGGGCGGGGGGAGTAACCTACGAGCAGTACTTC.

This clonotype appeared many times. The chain is built from TRBV29-1 and TRBJ2-1; 8 bases agree with TRBD1. Germline CDR1 SQVTM, CDR2 ANQGSEA. There are 17 residues in the CDR3. The V and J ends lost 6 bases and 6 bases, in that order; junction bases with no gene match: 19. CDR3 nucleotides: TGCAGCGTAGATCCTTGGGACAGGCCAATGACGGTCAATGAGCAGTTCTTC. Translated: CSVDPWDRPMTVNEQFF.

In nucleotides, the CDR3 is TGTGCCAGCAGCTTAACGGGACAGGAAGGCGAGCAGTACTTC. Protein product: CASSLTGQEGEQYF. The rearrangement links TRBV7-9 to TRBJ2-7; 8 bases agree with TRBD1. The CDR3 spans 14 residues. Germline V gene lookup returns CDR1 SEHNR and CDR2 FQNEAQ (reference sequence). Trimming at V came to 2 bases and at J to 6 bases, leaving 6 bases not matched to a gene. The full variable domain, rest sourced from reference TRBV7-9 and TRBJ2-7, is DTGVSQNPRHKITKRGQNVTFRCDPISEHNRLYWYRQTLGQGPEFLTYFQNEAQLEKSRLLSDRFSAERPKGSFSTLEIQRTEQGDSAMYLCASSLTGQEGEQYFGPGTRLTVT.

This rearrangement joins TRBV20-1 to TRBJ2-5; 8 nucleotides match TRBD2. Trimming cost V 5 bases and J 5 bases; bases outside gene matches: 19. The V gene's germline CDR1 is DFQATT and CDR2 SNEGSKA (reference sequence). CDR3 length: 17 residues. The chain's CDR3 is CSACPRWLERESETQYF. The CDR3, as DNA: TGCAGTGCTTGCCCCAGGTGGTTAGAGCGGGAGAGTGAGACCCAGTACTTC.

V is TRBV12-3 or TRBV12-4 and J is TRBJ1-4, with D perhaps matching TRBD1 (6 bases). The ends were cut back, 2 bases at V and 8 bases at J, with 18 bases in the middle. This CDR3 has 16 residues. CDR3 residues: CASSLRGAGGEEKLFF. In DNA, the CDR3 is TGTGCCAGCAGTTTACGGGGGGCGGGGGGGGAGGAAAAACTGTTTTTT.

This clonotype was seen a handful of times. V usage is TRBV5-1 and J usage is TRBJ2-7; D assignment may be TRBD1 or TRBD2 (5 bases each). From germline, CDR1 is SGHRS and CDR2 YFSETQ. V lost 0 bases and J 0 bases, leaving 16 bases between the germline ends. The CDR3 runs 17 residues. The CDR3 spells CASSLVEGTDSSYEQYF. As DNA, the CDR3 is TGCGCCAGCAGCTTGGTAGAGGGGACGGATAGCTCCTACGAGCAGTACTTC.

This rearrangement joins TRBV10-3 to TRBJ2-1, with TRBD2 matching over 13 bases. V dropped 4 bases and J dropped 3; count of bases not matched to a gene: 3. CDR3 size: 16 residues. Germline CDR1 and CDR2: ENHRY and SYGVKD. CDR3 sequence reads: CAISAGLAGVYNEQFF. The DNA of the CDR3 is TGTGCCATCAGTGCTGGACTAGCGGGGGTCTACAATGAGCAGTTCTTC.

The chain joins TRBV9 to TRBJ2-3; D possibly corresponds to TRBD2 (5 bases). Trimming stripped 2 bases from V and 12 bases from J, with 16 bases between. The CDR3 sequence is 13 residues long. Per the germline V gene, CDR1 is SGDLS and CDR2 is YYNGEE. The CDR3 nucleotides read TGTGCCAGCAGCGTCGGGGTGGTTTCGGGCCAGTATTTT. Translating gives CASSVGVVSGQYF.

This clonotype was detected only a few times. The J gene is TRBJ2-1, the V gene TRBV9; TRBD2 aligns across 8 bases. This CDR3 spans 16 amino acids. The junction had 6 bases not matched to a gene; V was cut back by 0 bases and J by 4 bases. Germline assignment: CDR1 SGDLS and CDR2 YYNGEE. CDR3 bases: TGTGCCAGCAGCGTAGGTCGGGGGGGGCCTTACAATGAGCAGTTCTTC. Its translation is CASSVGRGGPYNEQFF.

CDR3 amino acids: CASSEARGGVKDTQYF. CDR3 in DNA: TGTGCCAGCAGTGAAGCAAGAGGGGGCGTTAAAGATACGCAGTATTTT. The chain employs TRBV6-1 and TRBJ2-3; 7 bases fit TRBD1. Trimming removed 0 bases from V and 5 bases from J; junction bases left unmatched: 8. CDR1 is MNHNS, CDR2 SASEGT, per germline. CDR3 size: 16 residues.

The chain uses TRBV18 and TRBJ2-4, with TRBD2 matching over 9 bases. TRBJ2-7 matches the DNA end more closely, so the J call is doubtful. CDR3 length: 16 residues. From germline, CDR1 is KGHSH and CDR2 LQKENI. CDR3 DNA: TGTGCCAGCTCGACCTCCCCCGGAGCGGGAGGCTACGAGCAGTACTTC. This codes for CASSTSPGAGGYEQYF.

This clonotype was seen at least ten times. V is TRBV4-1 and J is TRBJ2-1, with TRBD1 matching over 7 bases. Germline loops: CDR1 MGHRA, CDR2 YSYEKL. V shed 3 bases and J 0 bases; nucleotides not matched to a gene: 8. The CDR3 is 17 residues long. DNA for the CDR3: TGCGCCAGCAGCCAGGACCCCCGGGACAGCTCCTACAATGAGCAGTTCTTC. Amino acids: CASSQDPRDSSYNEQFF.

This chain uses TRBV2 with TRBJ2-1; possibly TRBD2 for D (6 bases). CDR1 and CDR2 (germline): SNHLY, FYNNEI. Trimming shortened V by 5 bases and J by 5 bases, and 16 bases separated the two germline ends. The CDR3 consists of 15 residues. In DNA form, the CDR3 reads TGTGCCAGCAGTTCCGGAGGGCAGGGAAACAATGAGCAGTTCTTC. Its translation is CASSSGGQGNNEQFF.